The 25 T cell receptor beta chains below were found in one sample sequenced in a study of radiation and T cells in renal cell carcinoma. Only in-frame clones appear in the TCRdb table, and some are missing; sequencing was by immunoSEQ multiplex PCR. The table shows 15,000 to 17,000 clones, with around 58% occurring only once. The treatment: treatment-naive control, cytoreductive nephrectomy. Sequences were derived from tumor tissue, sampled from a patient whose treatment was nephrectomy without radiotherapy. The receptors stem from a man aged 50 or older with renal cell carcinoma.

This clone has only a few counts. J is TRBJ2-5 and V is TRBV2, with D possibly TRBD2 on 7 matching bases. Trimming stripped 4 bases from V and 5 bases from J, with 17 bases between. CDR1 and CDR2 from the germline V gene are SNHLY and FYNNEI. This CDR3 comprises 15 residues. The CDR3: CASSGVLADSETQYF. The CDR3 nucleotides are TGTGCCAGCAGTGGTGTTCTAGCGGACAGCGAGACCCAGTACTTC.

CDR3 sequence: CASSPSLAEDNEQFF. The CDR3 bases are TGTGCCAGCAGCCCCTCTCTAGCGGAAGACAATGAGCAGTTCTTC. V gene TRBV6-6 combines with J gene TRBJ2-1; TRBD2 matches at 7 bases. The CDR3 contains 15 residues. Trimming removed 6 bases from V and 5 bases from J; junction bases left unmatched: 10. Germline loops: CDR1 MNHNY, CDR2 SVGAGI (reference sequence).

Details on this clone: A much larger clone lies a single base off, so this may be a read error. V usage is TRBV6-5 and J usage is TRBJ2-1; weak D call: TRBD1 (5 bases). The CDR3 spans 12 residues. V was pared by 4 bases and J by 6 bases, with 7 bases between. CDR1 is MNHEY, CDR2 SVGAGI, per germline. CDR3 loop: CASSLRGNEQFF. The CDR3, as DNA: TGTGCCAGCAGTTTAAGGGGCAATGAGCAGTTCTTC.

The chain couples TRBV7-7 to TRBJ1-1; D is undetermined. Per germline, CDR1 SSHAT and CDR2 FNYEAQ (reference sequence). The CDR3 covers 13 residues. V was shortened by 6 bases and J by 2 bases, with 10 bases between the two germline ends. The CDR3 nucleotides read TGTGCCAGCAGAGCCGGGCCAAACACTGAAGCTTTCTTT. Translated, it gives CASRAGPNTEAFF.

This clone was counted a few times. This chain uses TRBV2 with TRBJ2-6; TRBD2 aligns across 13 bases. The CDR3 is made up of 17 amino acids. Germline CDR1 SNHLY, CDR2 FYNNEI. V trimming: 7 bases; J trimming: 3 bases; junction bases outside the gene matches: 6. The CDR3 coding sequence is TGTGCCAGCATTGGACTAGCGGGAGTTAGTGGGGCCAACGTCCTGACTTTC. Amino acids: CASIGLAGVSGANVLTF.

Concerning this clone: A read error may account for a junction end that differs from germline. Additional DNA sequences in this sample encode the identical CDR3. The chain combines TRBV7-7 with TRBJ2-7, with D unclear. The germline V gene has CDR1 SSHAT and CDR2 FNYEAQ (reference sequence). The CDR3 loop spans 14 amino acids. The CDR3 here is CASSLAGRAYEQYF. CDR3 DNA: TGTGCTAGCAGCTTAGCAGGCAGAGCCTACGAGCAGTACTTC.

The chain employs TRBV7-9 and TRBJ1-2; a weak D match, TRBD1 (6 bases). This CDR3 contains 12 residues. Trimming stripped 4 bases from V and 7 bases from J, with 10 bases between. The V gene's germline CDR1 is SEHNR and CDR2 FQNEAQ (reference sequence). CDR3 protein: CASSYAGAGYTF. DNA of the CDR3: TGTGCCAGCAGCTACGCAGGGGCTGGCTACACCTTC.

The rearrangement joins TRBV6-5 to TRBJ1-1; no firm D call. Germline V gives CDR1 MNHEY, CDR2 SVGAGI. This CDR3 contains 13 residues. Between the trimmed V and J ends, which lost 8 bases and 1 base, there was a span of 11 bases. The CDR3 coding sequence is TGTGCCAGCGCAGACGGCCAGAACACTGAAGCTTTCTTT. Its translation: CASADGQNTEAFF.

The V gene is TRBV5-4, the J gene TRBJ2-6; tentative D call: TRBD1 (5 bases). The V gene's germline CDR1 is SGHNT and CDR2 YYREEE (reference sequence). CDR3 length: 16 residues. Trimming stripped 5 bases from V and 2 bases from J, with 14 bases between. The CDR3 region is CASSSQGLTGANVLTF. CDR3 coding DNA: TGTGCCAGCAGTAGTCAGGGTTTGACTGGGGCCAACGTCCTGACTTTC. Supplemented by reference TRBV5-4 and TRBJ2-6, the full variable domain reads ETGVTQSPTHLIKTRGQQVTLRCSSQSGHNTVSWYQQALGQGPQFIFQYYREEENGRGNFPPRFSGLQFPNYSSELNVNALELDDSALYLCASSSQGLTGANVLTFGAGSRLTVL.

In DNA, the CDR3 is TGTGCCAGCAGTCCCCCCCCGGGACAGCTTTCTAATCAGCCCCAGCATTTT. Translating gives CASSPPPGQLSNQPQHF. V is TRBV27 and J is TRBJ1-5, with 7 bases that match TRBD1. The CDR3 has 17 amino acids. V lost 5 bases and J lost 4; bases outside the gene matches: 14. CDR1 is MNHEY and CDR2 is SMNVEV in the germline V gene (reference sequence).

This clone has a handful of counts. The chain joins TRBV7-7 to TRBJ1-3; a weak D match, TRBD1 (5 bases). Germline CDR1 is SSHAT and CDR2 is FNYEAQ (reference sequence). This CDR3 is built from 13 residues. V shed 3 bases and J shed 8 bases, with 11 bases lying between them. As DNA, the CDR3 is TGTGCCAGCAGCTTTCGACCGGGGGACACCATATATTTT. Translating gives CASSFRPGDTIYF.

This clone was picked up a small number of times. The gene calls are TRBV10-3 and TRBJ1-2; D is unresolved. Germline lookup yields CDR1 ENHRY and CDR2 SYGVKD. The ends were cut back, 3 bases at V and 3 bases at J, with 8 bases in the middle. This CDR3 is built from 13 residues. The CDR3 is CAISDGPDYGYTF. In nucleotides, the CDR3 is TGTGCCATCAGTGATGGGCCTGACTATGGCTACACCTTC.

This clone occurred once. This chain connects TRBV29-1 to TRBJ2-5; 7 bases agree with TRBD1. The V gene's germline CDR1 is SQVTM and CDR2 ANQGSEA. The CDR3 consists of 13 residues. V was clipped by 7 bases and J by 5 bases; unmatched bases: 10. The CDR3 DNA follows: TGCAGCGGAGAGAGGGGGCCCGGGGAGACCCAGTACTTC. Its translation is CSGERGPGETQYF.

This clone is categorized as medium-sized (0.01 to 0.1%). The chain joins TRBV5-4 to TRBJ2-5; TRBD1 matches at 10 bases. Germline trimming cut 4 bases from V and 5 bases from J; bases unmatched to any gene: 2. This CDR3 comprises 13 residues. Germline lookup yields CDR1 SGHNT and CDR2 YYREEE (reference sequence). The CDR3 coding sequence is TGTGCCAGCAGCGTGACAGGGGGCGAGACCCAGTACTTC. Its protein product is CASSVTGGETQYF.

This clone was counted once. The chain uses TRBV7-2 and TRBJ2-3; 8 nucleotides line up with TRBD2. CDR1 SGHTA and CDR2 FQGNSA come from the germline V gene. The CDR3 runs 15 residues. V was pared by 3 bases and J by 4 bases, with 6 bases of the junction left unmatched. The CDR3 spells CASSLGGRSPDTQYF. CDR3 sequence (DNA): TGTGCCAGCAGCTTGGGCGGGAGGTCCCCAGATACGCAGTATTTT.

This clone is termed medium-sized. The chain carries TRBV19 and TRBJ1-2; D call uncertain. This CDR3 spans 16 amino acids. V lost 2 bases to trimming and J lost 4 bases, with 17 bases between them. The germline CDR1 and CDR2 sequences are LNHDA and SQIVND (reference sequence). CDR3 nucleotides: TGTGCCAGTAGTATAAGCTCTCGTCTTATTGGCTATGGCTACACCTTC. Translation: CASSISSRLIGYGYTF.

V usage is TRBV7-2 and J usage is TRBJ2-1; D may be TRBD1 (6 bases). The V and J ends lost 2 bases and 3 bases respectively, with 11 bases between them. The CDR3 runs to 15 residues. Germline V gives CDR1 SGHTA, CDR2 FQGNSA. The CDR3 nucleotides are TGTGCCAGCAGCTTAAGCCAGGGGTTCTACAATGAGCAGTTCTTC. It encodes CASSLSQGFYNEQFF.

The CDR3 coding sequence is TGTGCCAGCAGCGTAGTGGATAGCGGGGGAGAGACCCAGTACTTC. Its translation is CASSVVDSGGETQYF. This chain links TRBV21-1 with TRBJ2-5; the table gives TRBD2 as D, unverified against the DNA. TRBV21-1 is designated a pseudogene. The CDR3 consists of 15 residues.

This clone has a handful of counts. The gene calls are TRBV6-4 and TRBJ2-2, with 11 bases lining up with TRBD2. The length of the CDR3 is 14 residues. The germline V gene has CDR1 MRHNA and CDR2 SNTAGT. J lost 6 bases, V lost 4 bases, and 1 base had no gene match. The CDR3 DNA is TGTGCCAGCAGTGTACTAGCGGGGGCCGGGGAGCTGTTTTTT. It yields the protein CASSVLAGAGELFF.

This chain joins TRBV7-9 and TRBJ2-7; D is perhaps TRBD1 (8 bases). This CDR3 has 14 amino acids. Looked up from germline, CDR1 is SEHNR and CDR2 is FQNEAQ (reference sequence). The V gene lost 5 bases and the J gene lost 4 bases, with 15 bases spanning the gap. CDR3 loop: CASSHDRGGYEQYF. Written as DNA, the CDR3 is TGTGCCAGCAGCCACGACAGGGGAGGGTACGAGCAGTACTTC.

This rearrangement joins TRBV12-5 to TRBJ2-2, with D uncertain. This CDR3 region has 12 residues. Germline V lookup: CDR1 LGHNT, CDR2 FRNRAP. Trimming removed 8 bases from V and 6 bases from J, with 10 bases in between. The CDR3 DNA is TGTGCTAGTAGCCCGTTGGCCGGGGAGCTGTTTTTT. Translated, it gives CASSPLAGELFF. Combining the CDR3 with reference TRBV12-5 and TRBJ2-2 gives the whole variable domain DARVTQTPRHKVTEMGQEVTMRCQPILGHNTVFWYRQTMMQGLELLAYFRNRAPLDDSGMPKDRFSAEMPDATLATLKIQPSEPRDSAVYFCASSPLAGELFFGEGSRLTVL.

The CDR3 sequence: CASSLSVVETQYF. The CDR3 region has the DNA TGTGCCAGCAGTTTATCGGTAGTGGAGACCCAGTACTTC. The V call is TRBV27, the J call TRBJ2-5; D not resolved. Trimming left V 0 bases short and J 5 bases short, with 7 bases between. Germline V gene sequence: CDR1 MNHEY, CDR2 SMNVEV (reference sequence). The CDR3 runs to 13 residues.

The rearrangement uses TRBV13 and TRBJ1-6; D uncertain. The V gene's germline CDR1 is PRHDT and CDR2 FYEKMQ (reference sequence). V shed 3 bases and J shed 4 bases, with 10 bases lying between them. This CDR3 spans 15 amino acids. This CDR3 reads CASSFGQSYNSPLHF. The CDR3, as DNA: TGTGCCAGCAGCTTCGGTCAGAGTTATAATTCACCCCTCCACTTT.

This chain connects TRBV6-1 to TRBJ1-1; the D is unclear. V gave up 7 bases and J gave up 1 base, with 10 bases separating them. Germline V CDR1 and CDR2: MNHNS, SASEGT. The CDR3 covers 13 residues. The CDR3 spells CASIRVPNTEAFF. The CDR3 DNA is TGTGCCAGCATCCGGGTCCCGAACACTGAAGCTTTCTTT.

The J gene is TRBJ2-3, the V gene TRBV6-4; 8 bases are a match to TRBD1. CDR1 and CDR2 (germline): MRHNA, SNTAGT. J lost 5 bases, V lost 0 bases, and 4 bases had no gene match. This CDR3 has 15 amino acids. CDR3 sequence: CASSDSPGGIDTQYF. The CDR3 bases are TGTGCCAGCAGTGACTCTCCAGGGGGCATAGATACGCAGTATTTT.